The present T cell receptor beta chain was sequenced within a study of kidney transplant recipient with SARS-CoV-2 infection. J lost 5 bases, V lost 1 base, and 7 bases had no gene match. There are 14 residues in the CDR3. The V gene's germline CDR1 is DFQATT and CDR2 SNEGSKA (reference sequence). TCRdb re-derived calls from the reads in MiXCR, one entry per CDR3 protein. The sample has 200,000 to 300,000 distinct CDR3 sequences; around 30% are singletons. The sequenced sample was a blood sample, obtained at baseline and on day 111 from a kidney transplant recipient. The chain uses TRBV20-1 and TRBJ1-1, with TRBD1 matching 7 bases. This receptor was taken from a male patient aged 25-45 years who had COVID-19 and was a kidney transplant recipient. The graft donor may account for some of the T cells. CDR3 sequence: CSARVTRGSTEAFF. Written as DNA, the CDR3 is TGCAGTGCTAGAGTCACCAGGGGGAGTACTGAAGCTTTCTTT.